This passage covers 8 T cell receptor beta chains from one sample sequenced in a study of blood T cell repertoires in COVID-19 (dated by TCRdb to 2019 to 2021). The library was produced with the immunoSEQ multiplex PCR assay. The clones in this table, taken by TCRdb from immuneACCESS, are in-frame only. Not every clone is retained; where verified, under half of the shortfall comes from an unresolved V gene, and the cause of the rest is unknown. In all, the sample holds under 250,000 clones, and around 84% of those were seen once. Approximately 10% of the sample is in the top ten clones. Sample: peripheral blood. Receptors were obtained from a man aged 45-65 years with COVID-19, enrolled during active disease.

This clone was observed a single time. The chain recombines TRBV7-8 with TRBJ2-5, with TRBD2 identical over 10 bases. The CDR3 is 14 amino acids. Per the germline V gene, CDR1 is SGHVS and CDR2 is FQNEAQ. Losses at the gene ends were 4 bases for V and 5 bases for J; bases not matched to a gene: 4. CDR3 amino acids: CASSSTSGYETQYF. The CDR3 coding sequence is TGTGCCAGCAGCTCGACTAGCGGGTATGAGACCCAGTACTTC.

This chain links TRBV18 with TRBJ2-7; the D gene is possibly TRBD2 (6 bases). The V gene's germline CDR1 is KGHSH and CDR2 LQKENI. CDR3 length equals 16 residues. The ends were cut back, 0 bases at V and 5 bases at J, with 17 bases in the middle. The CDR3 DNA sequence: TGTGCCAGCTCACCACCGGGGTCCGGGACTCTTGACGAGCAGTACTTC. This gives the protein CASSPPGSGTLDEQYF.

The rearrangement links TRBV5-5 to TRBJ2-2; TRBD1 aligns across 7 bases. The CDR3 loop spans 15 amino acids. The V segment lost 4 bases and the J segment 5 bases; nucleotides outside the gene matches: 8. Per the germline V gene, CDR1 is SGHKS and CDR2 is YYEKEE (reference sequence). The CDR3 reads CASSPRPDRTGELFF. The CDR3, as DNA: TGTGCCAGCAGCCCACGACCGGACAGGACCGGGGAGCTGTTTTTT. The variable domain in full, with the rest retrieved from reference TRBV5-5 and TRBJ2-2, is DAGVTQSPTHLIKTRGQQVTLRCSPISGHKSVSWYQQVLGQGPQFIFQYYEKEERGRGNFPDRFSARQFPNYSSELNVNALLLGDSALYLCASSPRPDRTGELFFGEGSRLTVL.

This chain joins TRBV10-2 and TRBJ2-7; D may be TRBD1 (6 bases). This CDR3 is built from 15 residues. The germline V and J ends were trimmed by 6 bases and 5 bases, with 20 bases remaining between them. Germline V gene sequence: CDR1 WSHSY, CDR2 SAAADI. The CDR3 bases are TGCGCCAGCAGCGATATTTGGACAGAAAAAAACGAGCAGTACTTC. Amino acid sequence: CASSDIWTEKNEQYF.

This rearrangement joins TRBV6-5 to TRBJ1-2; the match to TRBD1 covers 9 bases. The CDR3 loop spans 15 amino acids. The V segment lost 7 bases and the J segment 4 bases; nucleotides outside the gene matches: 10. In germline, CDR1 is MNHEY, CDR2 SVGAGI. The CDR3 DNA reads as TGTGCCAGCACCCGGGGACAGGGTGGGATCTATGGCTACACCTTC. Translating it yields CASTRGQGGIYGYTF.

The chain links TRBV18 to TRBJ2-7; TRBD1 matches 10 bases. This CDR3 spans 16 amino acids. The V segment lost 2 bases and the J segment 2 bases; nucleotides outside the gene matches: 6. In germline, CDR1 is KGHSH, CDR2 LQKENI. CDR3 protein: CASSPMTGGATYEQYF. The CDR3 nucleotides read TGTGCCAGCTCACCAATGACAGGGGGCGCGACCTACGAGCAGTACTTC.

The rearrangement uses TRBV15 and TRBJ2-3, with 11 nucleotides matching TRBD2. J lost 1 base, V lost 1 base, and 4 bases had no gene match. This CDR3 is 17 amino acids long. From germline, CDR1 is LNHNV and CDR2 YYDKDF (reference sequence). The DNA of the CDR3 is TGTGCCACCAGCAGAGCGGCTAGCGGGGGGCGCACAGATACGCAGTATTTT. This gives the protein CATSRAASGGRTDTQYF.

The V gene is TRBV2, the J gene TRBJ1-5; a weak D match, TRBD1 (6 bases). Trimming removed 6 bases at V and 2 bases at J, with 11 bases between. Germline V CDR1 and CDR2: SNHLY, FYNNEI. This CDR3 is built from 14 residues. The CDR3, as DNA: TGTGCCAGCAGCCTCAGGGGAGGCAATCAGCCCCAGCATTTT. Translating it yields CASSLRGGNQPQHF.